This T cell receptor (beta chain) originates from a study of T cells in Graves' hyperthyroidism and ophthalmopathy (dated by TCRdb to between 2018 and 2021). General notes on the study: Peripheral blood was sampled at the time of initial diagnosis, prior to any treatment. A discovery cohort of fewer than 110 patients, roughly 40 with Graves' ophthalmopathy and about 58 with stable Graves' hyperthyroidism, was used to find distinguishing TCR V-J signatures. Whether ophthalmopathy could be predicted prospectively was tested in an independent validation cohort made up of 18 to 20 hyperthyroidism patients plus 17 patients who later progressed to ophthalmopathy. The approximately 100 discovery patients were divided at random into training and test sets in a 7:3 ratio. In addition, the study compared T-cell repertoires in thyroid tissue and in blood from about 6 Graves' hyperthyroidism patients. After sampling, hyperthyroidism patients received methimazole starting at 30 mg daily, and ophthalmopathy patients received high-dose intravenous methylprednisolone. The paper describes TCR Vbeta CDR3 sequencing of about 140 peripheral blood samples, made up of about 41 ophthalmopathy patients, around 78 hyperthyroidism patients and 17 progressor patients. On the study overall, not on this receptor specifically: A model built on a 13 V-J signature distinguished ophthalmopathy from stable hyperthyroidism, reaching roughly 88% sensitivity and about 81% specificity in cross-validation and 80%/75% in testing. Sample size was not statistically predetermined, and blinding of investigators to group allocation was not performed. In validation, the model predicted progression to ophthalmopathy a median of about 6.8 months before onset, with 65% to 71% sensitivity and 72.22% specificity. Most expanded thyroid clonotypes (frequency above 0.001) were also detected in blood, a finding suggesting that blood repertoires may reflect thyroid immune responses.

The TCR beta CDR3 regions were amplified from the RNA transcripts. The first round of RT-PCR for the TCR CDR3 was performed with the HTBI primer set and the Qiagen OneStep RT-PCR kit. The libraries were constructed in a second round of multiplex PCR and then size-selected and purified. Libraries were sequenced paired-end with 100 bp reads on an Illumina HiSeq2000. The paper's processing steps were these. SOAPnuke was used to process the raw data, removing reads that contained adapters or uncalled bases, had a mean Phred below 15, or lacked an exact match to the constant primer or identifier. High-quality paired reads were merged using COPE v1.2.5, and each unique nucleotide sequence was defined as a clonotype. MiTCR v1.1 was used to align the clonotypes against IMGT TRBV, TRBD and TRBJ reference segments. Analysis was restricted to V-J combinations with a frequency above 0.0001, which covered 98% to 99.2% of repertoires. A TCS score was defined as the ratio between F50 (clonal expansion) and ExV (chaos), using BLOSUM62-based TCRdist between CDR3 peptides within each V-J. Welch's t-statistics and random forest reduced roughly 540 V-J features to roughly 13, which were used in a naive Bayes classifier (R e1071). The Morisita-Horn index was used to measure how similar the thyroid and blood repertoires were. TCRdb reran the public reads through fastp at Q25 and MiXCR, keeping productive beta chains. Records with the same CDR3 protein are collapsed into one entry carrying the most frequent genes and DNA. The V and J calls, along with clone size, are taken from TCRdb and not from the paper's own processing. Present in this sample are some 800,000 distinct CDR3 sequences, about 38% of which were seen just once. The ten largest clones add up to about 9% of the sample.

This clonotype was observed many times. What this receptor recognizes is not known. No base quality information exists; no much larger clone differs at one position. Graves' hyperthyroidism was defined as stable when no progression to ophthalmopathy occurred over 18 months of follow-up. Hyperthyroidism patients were aged 18 to 65 years and newly diagnosed, with disease duration of less than 2 months. The study excluded patients with uncontrolled infections, other autoimmune diseases, pregnancy or lactation. Diagnoses relied on clinical symptoms, serum thyroxine and TRAb, thyroid ultrasound and orbital computed tomography. PBMCs were separated from over 9 ml of fresh peripheral blood using Ficoll-Paque density gradient centrifugation. Total RNA was extracted with Trizol reagent, and quality was checked on an Agilent 2100 Bioanalyzer. The germline V end is reduced by 5 bases and the J end by 2 bases; junction bases left unmatched: 5. The CDR3 numbers 14 residues from cysteine through phenylalanine. The sequence is cut down to CDR3 DNA, 42 bases in frame from base 1. The germline V gene (reference sequence) gives CDR1 as SEHNR and CDR2 as FQNEAQ.

Source material: blood. The TCR sequence derives from a man aged 18 to 29 with Graves' hyperthyroidism. The sequence links TRBV7-9 to TRBJ2-7; 8 middle bases align to TRBD2. The CDR3 corresponds to CASSPSSGTYEQYF. The sequenced DNA: TGTGCCAGCAGCCCTAGTAGCGGGACCTACGAGCAGTACTTC. With the rest looked up from the reference TRBV7-9 and TRBJ2-7 genes rather than sequenced, the full variable domain is DTGVSQNPRHKITKRGQNVTFRCDPISEHNRLYWYRQTLGQGPEFLTYFQNEAQLEKSRLLSDRFSAERPKGSFSTLEIQRTEQGDSAMYLCASSPSSGTYEQYFGPGTRLTVT.